Listed here are 30 T cell receptor beta chains from one sample, sequenced in a study of blood T cells in healthy people across ages. PCR was performed a second time for about 6 to 11 cycles using a sample-barcoded 5' primer and a J-beta primer mix. TCRdb re-called the 5' RACE reads with MiXCR, one entry per CDR3 protein. Here the sample spans approximately 900,000 distinct CDR3 sequences, around 48% being singletons. The sample taken for sequencing was blood. All receptors derive from a man aged 25 to 40 in good health.

The chain combines TRBV20-1 with TRBJ2-7; unclear D gene. V was pared by 6 bases and J by 1 base, with 13 bases between. This CDR3 comprises 13 residues. Germline V gene lookup returns CDR1 DFQATT and CDR2 SNEGSKA (reference sequence). CDR3 sequence (DNA): TGCAGTGCCCGAAGCTCAAATTCCTACGAGCAGTACTTC. It specifies CSARSSNSYEQYF.

This chain links TRBV10-3 with TRBJ1-4, with TRBD1 matching over 9 bases. The trim removed 2 bases at V and 8 bases at J, leaving 6 bases unmatched. The CDR3 is 15 residues long. CDR1 and CDR2 from the germline V gene are ENHRY and SYGVKD. CDR3 bases: TGTGCCATCAGTGAGGGTAGGGGACAGGGAGAAAAACTGTTTTTT. Translation gives CAISEGRGQGEKLFF.

This clonotype was picked up a small number of times. The DNA for the CDR3 is TGTGCCAGCAGATCTGCGGACAGGTATAATTCACCCCTCCACTTT. Translation gives CASRSADRYNSPLHF. The chain has TRBV28 and TRBJ1-6; 7 nucleotides line up with TRBD1. Germline loops: CDR1 MDHEN, CDR2 SYDVKM. The CDR3 has 15 amino acids. V lost 6 bases, J lost 4 bases, and 6 bases stayed unmatched.

V is TRBV28 and J is TRBJ2-1; D is perhaps TRBD2 (6 bases). The ends were cut back, 6 bases at V and 10 bases at J, with 19 bases in the middle. The CDR3 consists of 14 residues. Germline V gene sequence: CDR1 MDHEN, CDR2 SYDVKM. DNA of the CDR3: TGTGCCAGCAGCTTTGGGACTTTCCACCAAGAGCAGTTCTTC. Its protein is CASSFGTFHQEQFF.

V gene TRBV6-1 combines with J gene TRBJ1-5, with 10 bases that match TRBD1. With V trimmed by 3 bases and J by 10 bases, 12 bases remained unmatched. This CDR3 is 16 amino acids long. In germline, CDR1 is MNHNS, CDR2 SASEGT. The CDR3 DNA sequence: TGTGCCAGCAGTGACCCGGGACAGGGGTCCAATCGACCCCAGCATTTT. Amino acids: CASSDPGQGSNRPQHF.

This chain uses TRBV20-1 with TRBJ2-5; 11 bases map to TRBD2. Germline V gene sequence: CDR1 DFQATT, CDR2 SNEGSKA (reference sequence). V lost 4 bases to trimming and J lost 1 base; unmatched junction nucleotides: 5. There are 15 residues in the CDR3. DNA for the CDR3: TGCAGTGCTACCCAACTAGCGGGGGTCCAAGAGACCCAGTACTTC. Its translation: CSATQLAGVQETQYF.

Concerning this clonotype itself: Being one base from a much bigger clone, this may be a read error. The genes are TRBV6-2 or TRBV6-3 and TRBJ2-7; a possible D gene is TRBD1 (5 bases). V shed 7 bases and J shed 5 bases, with 18 bases lying between them. Per the germline V gene, CDR1 is MNHEY and CDR2 is SVGEGT. The CDR3 loop spans 14 amino acids. CDR3 residues: CASNDRRAADEQYF. In DNA form, the CDR3 reads TGTGCCAGCAATGACCGCAGGGCGGCCGACGAGCAGTACTTC.

The J gene is TRBJ2-6, the V gene TRBV2; D is perhaps TRBD2 (5 bases). Per germline, CDR1 SNHLY and CDR2 FYNNEI. This CDR3 comprises 16 residues. Trimming took 2 bases from V and 2 from J, leaving 10 bases between them. The chain's CDR3 is CASSEKEAPGANVLTF. CDR3 in DNA: TGTGCCAGCAGTGAAAAGGAGGCCCCTGGGGCCAACGTCCTGACTTTC.

The chain links TRBV12-3 or TRBV12-4 to TRBJ2-1; 10 positions match TRBD1. The CDR3 spans 18 residues. Germline trimming cut 5 bases from V and 4 bases from J; bases unmatched to any gene: 14. The CDR3 sequence: CASSPRGTGTGAYNEQFF. The CDR3 DNA is TGTGCCAGCAGTCCCAGGGGTACCGGGACAGGGGCTTACAATGAGCAGTTCTTC.

V and J are TRBV4-1 and TRBJ2-5; TRBD2 aligns across 7 bases. The J call is in doubt because the DNA end fits TRBJ2-7 better. This CDR3 region has 15 residues. Looked up from germline, CDR1 is MGHRA and CDR2 is YSYEKL. The CDR3 sequence: CASSQEGRAWNEQYF. CDR3 sequence (DNA): TGCGCCAGCAGCCAAGAAGGGAGGGCGTGGAACGAGCAGTACTTC.

This clonotype showed up just a few times. The chain is built from TRBV4-2 and TRBJ2-5, with no clear D. The V end was cut by 0 bases, the J end by 5 bases, with 16 bases between. This CDR3 is 16 amino acids long. Per the germline V gene, CDR1 is LGHNA and CDR2 is YNFKEQ. The CDR3, as DNA: TGTGCCAGCAGCCAAGATAACGGCGAACTATGGGAGACCCAGTACTTC. Amino acid sequence: CASSQDNGELWETQYF.

Points on this clonotype: An end of the junction does not agree with germline; a read error may underlie this. The chain recombines TRBV10-3 with TRBJ1-5, with 7 bases fitting TRBD1. Germline V gene sequence: CDR1 ENHRY, CDR2 SYGVKD. The CDR3 contains 17 residues. Here the CDR3 reads CAISKSSGQDSNQPQHF. The CDR3 region has the DNA TGTGCCATCAGTAAGTCTTCCGGACAGGATAGCAATCAGCCCCAGCATTTT.

This sequence joins TRBV9 and TRBJ2-1; 8 positions agree with TRBD2. The V segment lost 1 base and the J segment 9 bases; nucleotides outside the gene matches: 15. Germline lookup yields CDR1 SGDLS and CDR2 YYNGEE. CDR3 length equals 17 residues. In nucleotides, the CDR3 is TGTGCCAGCAGCGTATCCGTCCCGGGGGCGGGGGGTTGTGAGCAGTTCTTC. This translates into CASSVSVPGAGGCEQFF.

The CDR3: CASRGLSYDQPQHF. In DNA, the CDR3 is TGTGCCAGTAGGGGACTTTCCTACGATCAGCCCCAGCATTTT. The gene calls are TRBV27 and TRBJ1-5, with D perhaps TRBD1 (5 bases). Trimming took off 9 bases at V and 5 bases at J, with 17 bases between the two ends. Germline values: CDR1 MNHEY, CDR2 SMNVEV (reference sequence). The CDR3 consists of 14 residues.

Only one count was recorded for this clonotype. This sequence joins TRBV20-1 and TRBJ1-4; no clear D. Between the trimmed V and J ends, which lost 3 bases and 0 bases, there was a span of 5 bases. This CDR3 is 13 amino acids long. Germline V CDR1 and CDR2: DFQATT, SNEGSKA (reference sequence). The CDR3 DNA is TGCAGTGCTAGGAGGGCAACTAATGAAAAACTGTTTTTT. Protein product: CSARRATNEKLFF.

The chain carries TRBV20-1 and TRBJ2-7; D is undetermined. The germline V gene encodes CDR1 DFQATT and CDR2 SNEGSKA (reference sequence). Trimming removed 0 bases from V and 4 bases from J, with 7 bases in between. The CDR3 is made up of 12 amino acids. The chain's CDR3 is CSARENTYEQYF. The CDR3 DNA is TGCAGTGCTAGAGAGAATACATACGAGCAGTACTTC.

The V and J genes are TRBV5-5 and TRBJ1-1; D might be TRBD1 (5 bases). The germline V and J ends were trimmed by 2 bases and 4 bases, with 9 bases remaining between them. This CDR3 comprises 13 residues. Germline V gene lookup returns CDR1 SGHKS and CDR2 YYEKEE (reference sequence). The CDR3 nucleotides are TGTGCCAGCAGCTTATGGGGCGGCACTGAAGCTTTCTTT. It yields the protein CASSLWGGTEAFF.

This clonotype showed up just a few times. J is TRBJ2-3 and V is TRBV11-3, with TRBD2 matching over 8 bases. Germline V gives CDR1 SGHNT, CDR2 YENEEA. With V trimmed by 5 bases and J by 3 bases, 7 bases remained unmatched. The CDR3 extends over 15 amino acids. This CDR3 is CASSPGGASTDTQYF. The CDR3 region has the DNA TGTGCCAGCAGCCCCGGGGGGGCCAGTACAGATACGCAGTATTTT.

V is TRBV15 and J is TRBJ1-5; the D gene is possibly TRBD1 (6 bases). V lost 3 bases to trimming and J lost 1 base, with 13 bases between them. Per the germline V gene, CDR1 is LNHNV and CDR2 is YYDKDF (reference sequence). The CDR3 is 16 amino acids. The CDR3 DNA sequence: TGTGCCACCAGCAGGCCTAATCAGGGGAGCAATCAGCCCCAGCATTTT. It yields the protein CATSRPNQGSNQPQHF.

This chain connects TRBV6-2 or TRBV6-3 to TRBJ2-3; D is unresolved. Germline values: CDR1 MNHEY, CDR2 SVGEGT. V was trimmed by 0 bases and J by 0 bases, leaving 10 bases between them. The CDR3 runs 16 residues. CDR3 residues: CASSYSFLGSTDTQYF. The CDR3 coding sequence is TGTGCCAGCAGTTACTCGTTTTTGGGGAGCACAGATACGCAGTATTTT.

The chain recombines TRBV3-1 with TRBJ1-1; D uncertain. The germline gives CDR1 LGHDT, CDR2 YNNKEL (reference sequence). V lost 4 bases to trimming and J lost 5 bases, with 11 bases between them. This CDR3 has 13 residues. CDR3 in DNA: TGTGCCAGCAGCCTATCCCACGGGACTGAAGCTTTCTTT. Translating it yields CASSLSHGTEAFF.

This chain joins TRBV5-1 and TRBJ1-1; 7 bases agree with TRBD1. Looked up from germline, CDR1 is SGHRS and CDR2 is YFSETQ. The CDR3 covers 14 residues. J gave up 0 bases and V 3 bases, and 2 bases lay outside the gene matches. In DNA, the CDR3 is TGCGCCAGCAGCTGGGACAGTTTGAACACTGAAGCTTTCTTT. This gives the protein CASSWDSLNTEAFF. Variable domain in full (rest from reference TRBV5-1 and TRBJ1-1): KAGVTQTPRYLIKTRGQQVTLSCSPISGHRSVSWYQQTPGQGLQFLFEYFSETQRNKGNFPGRFSGRQFSNSRSEMNVSTLELGDSALYLCASSWDSLNTEAFFGQGTRLTVV.

J is TRBJ2-5 and V is TRBV5-1; a possible D gene is TRBD1 (6 bases). The assigned J gene may be wrong: the sequence end matches TRBJ2-7 better. This CDR3 comprises 15 residues. Germline V gene sequence: CDR1 SGHRS, CDR2 YFSETQ. CDR3: CASSLDRENAYEQYF. DNA of the CDR3: TGCGCCAGCAGCTTGGACAGGGAAAACGCCTACGAGCAGTACTTC.

DNA of the CDR3: TGTGCCACCAGCAGAGAGGGCATAACGGGCGAGCAGTACTTC. This gives the protein CATSREGITGEQYF. This chain links TRBV15 with TRBJ2-7; no definite D call. The length of the CDR3 is 14 residues. The germline gives CDR1 LNHNV, CDR2 YYDKDF (reference sequence). Trimming stripped 0 bases from V and 6 bases from J, with 12 bases between.

This clonotype has at least ten counts. V gene TRBV11-3 combines with J gene TRBJ2-7; 8 bases are a match to TRBD1. The CDR3 runs 15 residues. With V trimmed by 5 bases and J by 1 base, 7 bases remained unmatched. CDR1 is SGHNT, CDR2 YENEEA, per germline. The CDR3 DNA is TGTGCCAGCAGCCCAGGACAGGGACCGTCCTACGAGCAGTACTTC. Amino acid sequence: CASSPGQGPSYEQYF.

J is TRBJ2-1 and V is TRBV7-2; TRBD1 aligns across 8 bases. Trimming removed 7 bases from V and 7 bases from J; junction bases left unmatched: 12. This CDR3 contains 15 residues. Germline V CDR1 and CDR2: SGHTA, FQGNSA. The CDR3 DNA is TGTGCCAGCAACTCAAGACAGGGGCTCTCGAATGAGCAGTTCTTC. Translation gives CASNSRQGLSNEQFF.

This chain links TRBV2 with TRBJ2-2; D is undetermined. The V end was cut by 6 bases, the J end by 4 bases, with 9 bases between. There are 13 residues in the CDR3. The germline CDR1 and CDR2 sequences are SNHLY and FYNNEI. CDR3 residues: CASRTPSTGELFF. The CDR3 DNA reads TGTGCCAGCAGGACTCCAAGCACCGGGGAGCTGTTTTTT.

This sequence joins TRBV9 and TRBJ1-1, with 7 bases that match TRBD1. This CDR3 spans 13 amino acids. V lost 1 base, J lost 8 bases, and 5 bases stayed unmatched. Per the germline V gene, CDR1 is SGDLS and CDR2 is YYNGEE. CDR3 sequence reads: CASSVRQGGEAFF. CDR3 in DNA: TGTGCCAGCAGCGTACGACAGGGCGGCGAAGCTTTCTTT.

The chain is built from TRBV12-3 or TRBV12-4 and TRBJ1-2, with a tentative D call TRBD1 (5 bases). The CDR3 length is 16 residues. The V end was cut by 5 bases, the J end by 4 bases, with 20 bases between. DNA for the CDR3: TGTGCCAGCAGTGCCCCTGGGCAGGGCGGGGGCTATGGCTACACCTTC. Translated: CASSAPGQGGGYGYTF.

This clonotype has just a few counts. The chain has TRBV7-6 and TRBJ2-1; 7 bases align to TRBD2. Germline V gene data show CDR1 as SGHVS and CDR2 as FNYEAQ. This CDR3 is 17 amino acids long. Trimming took 2 bases from V and 0 from J; bases not matched to a gene: 7. The CDR3 DNA reads as TGTGCCAGCAGCTTACGGGGGGACCCCAGCTCCTACAATGAGCAGTTCTTC. It yields the protein CASSLRGDPSSYNEQFF.